Following are 10 T cell receptor beta chains from one sample sequenced in a study of tumor-infiltrating lymphocytes in primary liver carcinoma. In addition to blood RNA drawn from unsorted whole blood, germline DNA was extracted. Synthesis of TCR beta cDNA was carried out from 500 ng total RNA with a constant-region primer. Three-round nested multiplex PCR performed with slightly modified ARM-PCR produced the TCR beta libraries. Primers for the first two PCR rounds were TRBV1-TRBV30 forward primers and a C-beta reverse primer (approximately 10 cycles per round). TCRdb reprocessed the multiplex PCR reads via MiXCR and lists one record per CDR3 protein. The table has fewer than 350,000 distinct CDR3 sequences, approximately 65% seen once. Sequencing used peripheral blood. The receptors here all came from a man in his forties with primary liver carcinoma and hepatitis B virus infection.

As concerns this clonotype: One end of the junction fails to match germline, which may point to a read error. V and J are TRBV11-1 and TRBJ2-7; 7 nucleotides align to TRBD2. The CDR3 contains 15 residues. Germline V gives CDR1 SGHAT, CDR2 FQDESV (reference sequence). The CDR3 region has the DNA TGTGCCAGCAGCTCCGTGACCCCCGGGGGGTACGGGCAGTACTTC. This gives the protein CASSSVTPGGYGQYF.

As concerns this clonotype: A read error may produce the germline difference seen at one junction end. The rearrangement joins TRBV7-8 to TRBJ2-3; D is possibly TRBD2 (5 bases). In germline, CDR1 is SGHVS, CDR2 FQNEAQ. This CDR3 spans 14 amino acids. DNA for the CDR3: TGTGCCATCAGCTACCTTAGGACTTCCGATACGCAGTATTTT. This translates into CAISYLRTSDTQYF.

Concerning this clonotype itself: A read error is possible here, since a much larger clone lies one base away. This sequence joins TRBV6-5 and TRBJ2-1; TRBD1 matches 7 bases. J lost 5 bases, V lost 0 bases, and 7 bases had no gene match. Germline loops: CDR1 MNHEY, CDR2 SVGAGI. CDR3 length: 16 residues. The CDR3 is CASSYSRQGVNNEQFF. As DNA, the CDR3 is TGTGCCAGCAGTTACTCGAGGCAGGGGGTGAACAATGAGCAGTTCTTC.

Concerning this clonotype itself: A much larger clonotype is one base distant, so this may be a read error. The rearrangement joins TRBV10-3 to TRBJ2-7, with 13 bases that match TRBD2. Looked up from germline, CDR1 is ENHRY and CDR2 is SYGVKD. The CDR3 extends over 15 amino acids. The CDR3 DNA is TGTGCCATCAGTGAAGGGACTAGCGGGACCTACGAGCACTACTTC. It specifies CAISEGTSGTYEHYF.

V is TRBV10-3 and J is TRBJ2-2; the D gene could be TRBD1 or TRBD2 (5 bases each). The V gene's germline CDR1 is ENHRY and CDR2 SYGVKD. The CDR3 covers 13 residues. Trimming removed 8 bases from V and 7 bases from J, with 14 bases in between. In DNA, the CDR3 is TGTGCCATCGGCAGGGAAGAGGGCGGGGAGCTGTTTTTT. Protein: CAIGREEGGELFF.

About this clonotype: This may be a read error, as it is one base from a much larger clone. The V gene is TRBV6-5, the J gene TRBJ1-1, with D perhaps TRBD1 (6 bases). CDR1 MNHEY and CDR2 SVGAGI come from the germline V gene. This CDR3 contains 14 residues. CDR3 DNA: TGTGCCAGCAGTTACACTTACAGGGACACTGAAGTTTTCTTT. This encodes CASSYTYRDTEVFF.

Concerning this clonotype itself: The conserved phenylalanine or tryptophan is not found at the CDR3 terminus, so this likely reflects a read error. This chain uses TRBV11-2 with TRBJ2-7; 11 positions match TRBD2. Germline trimming cut 9 bases from V and 7 bases from J; bases unmatched to any gene: 11. This CDR3 contains 14 residues. Germline V gene lookup returns CDR1 SGHAT and CDR2 FQNNGV. CDR3 amino acids: CASSAASGRREQYS. CDR3 bases: TGTGCCAGTAGCGCGGCTAGCGGGAGGCGGGAGCAGTACTCC.

A word on this clonotype: This may be a read error: a much more frequent sequence differs by one nucleotide. The rearrangement links TRBV6-1 to TRBJ2-5; D is uncertain. This CDR3 has 14 residues. Germline-derived CDR1 and CDR2 are MNHNS and SASEGT. V was clipped by 4 bases and J by 1 base, with 10 bases between them. CDR3 amino acids: CASSVRAVQETQYF. CDR3 bases: TGTGCCAGCAGTGTTCGGGCAGTCCAAGAGACCCAGTACTTC.

This clonotype has more than one count but fewer than ten. V usage is TRBV28 and J usage is TRBJ1-1; no definite D call. Germline loops: CDR1 MDHEN, CDR2 SYDVKM. V shed 2 bases and J shed 5 bases, with 6 bases lying between them. This CDR3 has 12 amino acids. Here the CDR3 DNA reads TGTGCCAGCAGTTTAAGGGCGACTGAAGCTTTCTTT. This gives the protein CASSLRATEAFF.

V usage is TRBV29-1 and J usage is TRBJ2-3, with 7 bases fitting TRBD2. Losses at the gene ends were 8 bases for V and 1 base for J; bases not matched to a gene: 12. The germline CDR1 and CDR2 sequences are SQVTM and ANQGSEA. The CDR3 length is 15 residues. The CDR3 is CSTGPREMGTDTQYF. The CDR3 DNA reads as TGCAGCACCGGGCCGCGGGAGATGGGCACAGATACGCAGTATTTT.